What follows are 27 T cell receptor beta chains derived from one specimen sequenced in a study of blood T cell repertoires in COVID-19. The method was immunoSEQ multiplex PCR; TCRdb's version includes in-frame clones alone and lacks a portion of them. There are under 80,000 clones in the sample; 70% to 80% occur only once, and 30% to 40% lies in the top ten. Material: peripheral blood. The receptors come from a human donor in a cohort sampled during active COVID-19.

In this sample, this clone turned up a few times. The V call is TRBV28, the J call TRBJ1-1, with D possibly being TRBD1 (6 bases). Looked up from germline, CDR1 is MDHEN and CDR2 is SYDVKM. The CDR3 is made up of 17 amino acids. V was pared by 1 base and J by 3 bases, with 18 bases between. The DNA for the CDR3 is TGTGCCAGCAGTTTATCAAGGGGCAGGGGCGGTCACACTGAAGCTTTCTTT. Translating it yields CASSLSRGRGGHTEAFF.

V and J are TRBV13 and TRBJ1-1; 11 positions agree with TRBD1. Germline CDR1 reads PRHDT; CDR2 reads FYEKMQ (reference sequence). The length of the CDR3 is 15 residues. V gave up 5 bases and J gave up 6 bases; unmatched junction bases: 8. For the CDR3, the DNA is TGTGCCAGCAGCGCGGGGGACAGGGGGAAGGCTGAAGCTTTCTTT. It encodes CASSAGDRGKAEAFF.

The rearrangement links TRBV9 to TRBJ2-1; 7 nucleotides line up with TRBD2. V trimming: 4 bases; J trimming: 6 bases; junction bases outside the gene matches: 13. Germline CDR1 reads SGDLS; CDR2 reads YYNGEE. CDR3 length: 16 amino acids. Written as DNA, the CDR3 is TGTGCCAGCAGCCGAAGTGGCCAGGGAGGGTTCAATGAGCAGTTCTTC. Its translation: CASSRSGQGGFNEQFF. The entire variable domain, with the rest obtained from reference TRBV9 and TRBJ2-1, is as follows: DSGVTQTPKHLITATGQRVTLRCSPRSGDLSVYWYQQSLDQGLQFLIQYYNGEERAKGNILERFSAQQFPDLHSELNLSSLELGDSALYFCASSRSGQGGFNEQFFGPGTRLTVL.

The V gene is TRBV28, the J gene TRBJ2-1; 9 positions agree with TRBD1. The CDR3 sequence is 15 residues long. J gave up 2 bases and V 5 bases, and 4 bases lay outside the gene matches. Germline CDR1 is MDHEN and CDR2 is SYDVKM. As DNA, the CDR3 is TGTGCCAGCAGTCCGGGGACAGGGACCTACAATGAGCAGTTCTTC. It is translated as CASSPGTGTYNEQFF.

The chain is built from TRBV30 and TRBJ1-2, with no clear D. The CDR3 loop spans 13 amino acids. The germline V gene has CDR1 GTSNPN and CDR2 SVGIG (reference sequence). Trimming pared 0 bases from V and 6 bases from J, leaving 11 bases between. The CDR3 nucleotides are TGTGCCTGGAGTGTAAAGGGAGGAGATGGCTACACCTTC. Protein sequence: CAWSVKGGDGYTF.

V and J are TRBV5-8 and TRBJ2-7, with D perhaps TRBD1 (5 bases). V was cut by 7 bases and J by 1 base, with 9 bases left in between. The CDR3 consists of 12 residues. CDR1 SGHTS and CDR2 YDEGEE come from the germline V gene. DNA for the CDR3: TGTGCCAGCGGTCGACAGTCCTACGAGCAGTACTTC. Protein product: CASGRQSYEQYF. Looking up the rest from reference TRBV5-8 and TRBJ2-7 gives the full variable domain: EAGVTQSPTHLIKTRGQQATLRCSPISGHTSVYWYQQALGLGLQFLLWYDEGEERNRGNFPPRFSGRQFPNYSSELNVNALELEDSALYLCASGRQSYEQYFGPGTRLTVT.

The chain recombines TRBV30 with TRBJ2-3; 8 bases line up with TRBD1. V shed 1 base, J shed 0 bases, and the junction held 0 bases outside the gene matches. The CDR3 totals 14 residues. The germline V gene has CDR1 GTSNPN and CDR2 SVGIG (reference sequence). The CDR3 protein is CAWSGQGSTDTQYF. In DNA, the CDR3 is TGTGCCTGGAGTGGACAGGGGAGCACAGATACGCAGTATTTT.

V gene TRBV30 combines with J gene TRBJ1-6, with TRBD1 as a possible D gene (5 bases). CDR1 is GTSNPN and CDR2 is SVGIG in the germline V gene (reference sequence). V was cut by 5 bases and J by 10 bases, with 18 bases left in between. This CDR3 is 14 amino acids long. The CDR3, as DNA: TGTGCCTGGGCCCGACGGGGGAAGGACTCACCCCTCCACTTT. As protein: CAWARRGKDSPLHF.

DNA for the CDR3: TGTGCCACCCCTCTGGCCAGGGGCTACGAGCAGTACTTC. This codes for CATPLARGYEQYF. This chain connects TRBV24-1 to TRBJ2-7, with a weak D call TRBD1 (6 bases). V was shortened by 9 bases and J by 3 bases, with 14 bases between the two germline ends. The V gene's germline CDR1 is KGHDR and CDR2 SFDVKD. This CDR3 region has 13 residues.

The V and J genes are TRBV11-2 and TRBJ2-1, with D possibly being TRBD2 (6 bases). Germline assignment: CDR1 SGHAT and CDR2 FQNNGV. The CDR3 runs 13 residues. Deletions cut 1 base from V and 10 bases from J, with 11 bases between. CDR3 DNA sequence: TGTGCCAGCAGCTTAGGGCAGGCGGGGGAGCAGTTCTTC. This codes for CASSLGQAGEQFF.

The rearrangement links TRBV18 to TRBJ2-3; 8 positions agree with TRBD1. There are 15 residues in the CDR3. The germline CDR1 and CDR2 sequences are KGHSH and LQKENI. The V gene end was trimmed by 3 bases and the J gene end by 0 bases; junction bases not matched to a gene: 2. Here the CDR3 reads CASSPQGASTDTQYF. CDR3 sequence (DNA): TGTGCCAGCTCACCGCAGGGGGCGAGCACAGATACGCAGTATTTT.

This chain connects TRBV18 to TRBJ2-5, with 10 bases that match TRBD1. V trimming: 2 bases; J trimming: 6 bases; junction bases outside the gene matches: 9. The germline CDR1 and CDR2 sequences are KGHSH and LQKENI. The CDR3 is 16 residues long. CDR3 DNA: TGTGCCAGCTCACCAACCCAAGGACAGGGGGTACAGACCCAGTACTTC. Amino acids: CASSPTQGQGVQTQYF.

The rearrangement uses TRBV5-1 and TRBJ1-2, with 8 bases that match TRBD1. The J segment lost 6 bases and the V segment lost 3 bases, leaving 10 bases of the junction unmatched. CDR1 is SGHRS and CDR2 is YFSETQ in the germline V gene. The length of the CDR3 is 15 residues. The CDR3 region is CASSWQTGDGDGYTF. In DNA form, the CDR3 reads TGCGCCAGCAGCTGGCAGACAGGGGACGGCGATGGCTACACCTTC. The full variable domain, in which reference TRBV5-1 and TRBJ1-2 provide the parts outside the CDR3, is KAGVTQTPRYLIKTRGQQVTLSCSPISGHRSVSWYQQTPGQGLQFLFEYFSETQRNKGNFPGRFSGRQFSNSRSEMNVSTLELGDSALYLCASSWQTGDGDGYTFGSGTRLTVV.

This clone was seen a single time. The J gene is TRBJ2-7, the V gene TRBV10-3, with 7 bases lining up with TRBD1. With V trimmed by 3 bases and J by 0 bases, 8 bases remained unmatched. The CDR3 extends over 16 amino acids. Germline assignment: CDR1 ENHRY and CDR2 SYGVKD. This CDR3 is CAISDQTGKSSYEQYF. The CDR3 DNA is TGTGCCATCAGTGACCAGACAGGGAAGAGCTCCTACGAGCAGTACTTC.

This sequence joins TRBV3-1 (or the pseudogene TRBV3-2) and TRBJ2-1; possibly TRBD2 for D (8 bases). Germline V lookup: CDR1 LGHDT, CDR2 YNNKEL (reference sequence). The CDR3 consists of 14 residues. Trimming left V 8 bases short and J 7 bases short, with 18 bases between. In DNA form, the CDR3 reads TGTGCCAGCTCTAGTTTAGCGGGACAGAATGAGCAGTTCTTC. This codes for CASSSLAGQNEQFF.

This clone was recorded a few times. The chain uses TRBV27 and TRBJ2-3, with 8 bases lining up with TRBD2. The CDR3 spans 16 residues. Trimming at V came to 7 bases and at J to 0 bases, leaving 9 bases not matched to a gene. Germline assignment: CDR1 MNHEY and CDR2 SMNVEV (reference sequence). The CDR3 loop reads CASTNRGGYSTDTQYF. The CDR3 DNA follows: TGTGCCAGCACCAATCGGGGGGGCTATAGCACAGATACGCAGTATTTT.

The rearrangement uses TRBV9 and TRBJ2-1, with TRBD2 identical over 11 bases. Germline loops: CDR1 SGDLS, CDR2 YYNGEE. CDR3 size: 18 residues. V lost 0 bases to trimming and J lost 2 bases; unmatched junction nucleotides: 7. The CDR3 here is CASSVGNSGRVTYNEQFF. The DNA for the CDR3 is TGTGCCAGCAGCGTAGGTAATAGCGGGAGGGTCACCTACAATGAGCAGTTCTTC. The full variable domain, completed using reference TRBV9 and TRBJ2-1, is DSGVTQTPKHLITATGQRVTLRCSPRSGDLSVYWYQQSLDQGLQFLIQYYNGEERAKGNILERFSAQQFPDLHSELNLSSLELGDSALYFCASSVGNSGRVTYNEQFFGPGTRLTVL.

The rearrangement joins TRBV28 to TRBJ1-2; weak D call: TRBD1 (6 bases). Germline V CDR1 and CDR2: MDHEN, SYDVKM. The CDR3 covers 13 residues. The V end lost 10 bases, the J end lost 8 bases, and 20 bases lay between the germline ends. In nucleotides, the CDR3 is TGTGCCATCCGGACAGAGACACCAGAAGGCTACACCTTC. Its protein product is CAIRTETPEGYTF.

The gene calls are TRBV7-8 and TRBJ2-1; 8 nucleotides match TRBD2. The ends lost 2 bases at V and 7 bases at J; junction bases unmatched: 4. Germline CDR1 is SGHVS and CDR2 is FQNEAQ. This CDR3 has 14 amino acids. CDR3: CASSLSGRGNEQFF. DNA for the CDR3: TGTGCCAGCAGCTTAAGCGGGAGAGGGAATGAGCAGTTCTTC.

The CDR3 is CASSVAGTDTQYF. The CDR3 DNA reads TGTGCCAGCAGCGTAGCAGGCACAGATACGCAGTATTTT. This rearrangement joins TRBV9 to TRBJ2-3, with D uncertain. The ends were cut back, 0 bases at V and 1 base at J, with 3 bases in the middle. There are 13 residues in the CDR3. The germline V gene has CDR1 SGDLS and CDR2 YYNGEE.

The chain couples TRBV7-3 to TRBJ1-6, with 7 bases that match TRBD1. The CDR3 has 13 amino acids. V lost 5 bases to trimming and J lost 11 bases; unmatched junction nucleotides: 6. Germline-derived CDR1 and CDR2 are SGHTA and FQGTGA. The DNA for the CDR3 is TGTGCCAGCAGCGCAAGACAGGGCGCACCCCTCCACTTT. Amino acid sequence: CASSARQGAPLHF.

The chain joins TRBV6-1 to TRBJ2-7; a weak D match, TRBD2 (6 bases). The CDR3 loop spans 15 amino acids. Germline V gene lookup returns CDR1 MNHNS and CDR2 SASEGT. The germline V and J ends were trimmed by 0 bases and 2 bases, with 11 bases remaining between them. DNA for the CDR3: TGTGCCAGCAGTGAAGCAGGAGGGTCCCCCTACGAGCAGTACTTC. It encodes CASSEAGGSPYEQYF.

CDR3 sequence: CSASTSAGITDTQYF. The DNA for the CDR3 is TGCAGCGCCTCGACCTCAGCGGGAATCACAGATACGCAGTATTTT. J is TRBJ2-3 and V is TRBV29-1; TRBD2 agrees at 7 bases. The CDR3 contains 15 residues. Losses at the gene ends were 7 bases for V and 2 bases for J; bases not matched to a gene: 12. CDR1 SQVTM and CDR2 ANQGSEA come from the germline V gene.

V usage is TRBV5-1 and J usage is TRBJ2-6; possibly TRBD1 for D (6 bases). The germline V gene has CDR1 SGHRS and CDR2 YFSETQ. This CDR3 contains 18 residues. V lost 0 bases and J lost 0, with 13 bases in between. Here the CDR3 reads CASSLVSGANSGANVLTF. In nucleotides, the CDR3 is TGCGCCAGCAGCTTGGTTTCAGGGGCGAACTCTGGGGCCAACGTCCTGACTTTC.

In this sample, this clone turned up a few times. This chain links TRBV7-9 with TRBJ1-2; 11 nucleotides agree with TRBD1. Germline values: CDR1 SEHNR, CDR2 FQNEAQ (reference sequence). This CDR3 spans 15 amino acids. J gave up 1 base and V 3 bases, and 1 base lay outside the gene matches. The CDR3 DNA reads TGTGCCAGCAGCTTGGGGACAGGGGGTAACTATGGCTACACCTTC. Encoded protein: CASSLGTGGNYGYTF.

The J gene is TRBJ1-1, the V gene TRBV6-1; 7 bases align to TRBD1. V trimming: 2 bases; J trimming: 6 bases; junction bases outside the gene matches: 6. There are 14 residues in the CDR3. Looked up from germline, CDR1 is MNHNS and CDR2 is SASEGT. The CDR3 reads CASSERRDSPEAFF. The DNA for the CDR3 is TGTGCCAGCAGTGAAAGACGGGACAGCCCTGAAGCTTTCTTT.

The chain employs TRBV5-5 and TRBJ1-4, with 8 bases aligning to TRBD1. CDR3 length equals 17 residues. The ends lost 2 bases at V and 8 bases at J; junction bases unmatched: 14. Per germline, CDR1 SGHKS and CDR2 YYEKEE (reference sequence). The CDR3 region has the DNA TGTGCCAGCAGCTTCGGGGTATCAGGGACAGGTCGGGAAAAACTGTTTTTT. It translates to CASSFGVSGTGREKLFF.